These 19 T cell receptor beta chains originate from one sample sequenced in a study of read filtering for tumor transcriptome and immune sequencing. The library was built from roughly 400 ng RNA with molecular barcoded adaptors for alpha/delta and beta/gamma chains. One entry per CDR3 protein results from TCRdb running MiXCR on the reads. The top ten hold around 16% of the sample, which has around 50,000 distinct CDR3 sequences, around an eighth seen once. Sequencing input: a population of CD138-negative cells sorted from bone marrow. The receptors stem from a donor aged 40 or over with multiple myeloma.

The table lists this clonotype with many counts. The chain couples TRBV30 to TRBJ1-5; D is uncertain. Trimming left V 0 bases short and J 3 bases short, with 12 bases between. CDR1 GTSNPN and CDR2 SVGIG come from the germline V gene (reference sequence). This CDR3 comprises 15 residues. In nucleotides, the CDR3 is TGTGCCTGGAGTGTCGGACTCCTTCCCAATCAGCCCCAGCATTTT. Translation: CAWSVGLLPNQPQHF.

This clonotype was seen many times. The gene calls are TRBV28 and TRBJ1-4, with TRBD1 as a possible D gene (5 bases). CDR3 length equals 16 residues. The V gene's germline CDR1 is MDHEN and CDR2 SYDVKM. Trimming removed 5 bases at V and 4 bases at J, with 17 bases between. CDR3 in amino acids: CASSKLAGTLNEKLFF. The CDR3 DNA follows: TGTGCCAGCAGTAAACTCGCCGGGACTCTTAATGAAAAACTGTTTTTT.

This clonotype ranks as medium-sized (0.01 to 0.1%). The gene calls are TRBV20-1 and TRBJ2-1; perhaps TRBD2 as D (6 bases). V lost 6 bases to trimming and J lost 5 bases, with 17 bases between them. Germline V gives CDR1 DFQATT, CDR2 SNEGSKA (reference sequence). There are 14 residues in the CDR3. The CDR3: CSAMYDGGDNEQFF. The CDR3 nucleotides are TGCAGTGCCATGTATGACGGAGGGGACAATGAGCAGTTCTTC.

This clonotype was found many times. V is TRBV20-1 and J is TRBJ2-7, with 8 positions matching TRBD1. Germline V lookup: CDR1 DFQATT, CDR2 SNEGSKA (reference sequence). V shed 3 bases, J shed 3 bases, and the junction held 4 bases outside the gene matches. The CDR3 has 13 amino acids. The CDR3 coding sequence is TGCAGTGCTAGTGGACAGGGAGTCTACGAGCAGTACTTC. Its protein product is CSASGQGVYEQYF.

Many counts were recorded for this clonotype. The chain is built from TRBV20-1 and TRBJ2-1, with 7 positions matching TRBD2. Germline CDR1 is DFQATT and CDR2 is SNEGSKA (reference sequence). The CDR3 has 15 residues. Losses at the gene ends were 3 bases for V and 6 bases for J; bases not matched to a gene: 11. The CDR3 coding sequence is TGCAGTGCTAGGAGGGCCCAAGCGGGGCGCAATGAGCAGTTCTTC. Its protein product is CSARRAQAGRNEQFF.

This clonotype was seen a few times. The chain employs TRBV18 and TRBJ1-5; 10 nucleotides match TRBD1. J gave up 5 bases and V 4 bases, and 14 bases lay outside the gene matches. CDR3 length: 18 amino acids. Germline V gene sequence: CDR1 KGHSH, CDR2 LQKENI. The CDR3 DNA reads TGTGCCAGCTCACGGACAAAACTAATGACAGGGGGCGATCAGCCCCAGCATTTT. It is translated as CASSRTKLMTGGDQPQHF. The full variable domain, its missing parts supplied by reference TRBV18 and TRBJ1-5, is NAGVMQNPRHLVRRRGQEARLRCSPMKGHSHVYWYRQLPEEGLKFMVYLQKENIIDESGMPKERFSAEFPKEGPSILRIQQVVRGDSAAYFCASSRTKLMTGGDQPQHFGDGTRLSIL.

The table lists this clonotype with many counts. The genes are TRBV7-8 and TRBJ1-3; maybe TRBD1 (6 bases). The CDR3 has 14 amino acids. V gave up 5 bases and J gave up 8 bases, with 16 bases separating them. Germline V gene sequence: CDR1 SGHVS, CDR2 FQNEAQ. This CDR3 is CASSPIGGLDTIYF. In DNA, the CDR3 is TGTGCCAGCAGCCCGATCGGGGGCTTAGACACCATATATTTT.

This clonotype was counted many times. The chain couples TRBV7-9 to TRBJ1-5; TRBD1 agrees at 8 bases. The germline V gene encodes CDR1 SEHNR and CDR2 FQNEAQ (reference sequence). Trimming at V came to 3 bases and at J to 6 bases, leaving 4 bases not matched to a gene. The CDR3 covers 14 residues. The CDR3 protein is CASSFTGGGQPQHF. CDR3 DNA: TGTGCCAGCAGCTTTACAGGGGGTGGTCAGCCCCAGCATTTT.

This clonotype has ten or more counts. The V and J genes are TRBV5-1 and TRBJ2-7, with D tentatively TRBD1 (6 bases). CDR1 SGHRS and CDR2 YFSETQ come from the germline V gene. The CDR3 has 12 amino acids. Between the trimmed V and J ends, which lost 4 bases and 6 bases, there was a span of 11 bases. The CDR3: CASSNRVREQYF. As DNA, the CDR3 is TGCGCCAGCAGCAACAGGGTCCGCGAGCAGTACTTC.

Details on this clonotype: This sequence may be a read error, since a much larger clone differs from it by one base. J is TRBJ2-2 and V is TRBV6-2 or TRBV6-3; TRBD2 matches at 10 bases. Germline V gene lookup returns CDR1 MNHEY and CDR2 SVGEGT. After removal of 6 bases from V and 9 bases from J, the junction contained 7 bases not matched to a gene. The CDR3 runs to 14 residues. CDR3 coding DNA: TGTGCCAGCAGAGCGGGGGGGCGGGCCAGGGAGCTGTTTTTT. This translates into CASRAGGRARELFF.

As to this clonotype: A much larger clone differs by one base, so this may be a read error. This sequence joins TRBV7-3 and TRBJ2-3; D gene unclear. The CDR3 loop spans 14 amino acids. Germline assignment: CDR1 SGHTA and CDR2 FQGTGA. V lost 1 base and J lost 8, with 13 bases in between. The CDR3 is CASSLNFQIGTQYF. The CDR3 coding sequence is TGTGCCAGCAGCTTAAACTTCCAAATAGGTACGCAGTATTTT.

The rearrangement links TRBV19 to TRBJ1-5, with a weak D call TRBD1 (6 bases). V dropped 6 bases and J dropped 2 bases, with 14 bases sitting between them. This CDR3 region has 15 residues. Looked up from germline, CDR1 is LNHDA and CDR2 is SQIVND (reference sequence). CDR3 sequence reads: CASSSQGVGNQPQHF. The CDR3 nucleotides read TGTGCCAGTAGCTCACAGGGAGTGGGCAATCAGCCCCAGCATTTT. The whole variable domain, remainder taken from reference TRBV19 and TRBJ1-5, is DGGITQSPKYLFRKEGQNVTLSCEQNLNHDAMYWYRQDPGQGLRLIYYSQIVNDFQKGDIAEGYSVSREKKESFPLTVTSAQKNPTAFYLCASSSQGVGNQPQHFGDGTRLSIL.

In its sample, this clonotype was seen many times. The chain is built from TRBV5-1 and TRBJ2-3, with D tentatively TRBD2 (7 bases). CDR3 size: 17 residues. Per germline, CDR1 SGHRS and CDR2 YFSETQ. Between the trimmed V and J ends, which lost 5 bases and 5 bases, there was a span of 24 bases. The CDR3 reads CASRPMDRKLAGDTQYF. Written as DNA, the CDR3 is TGCGCCAGCAGACCTATGGACAGAAAATTAGCGGGAGATACGCAGTATTTT.

This clonotype was detected ten times or more. The chain joins TRBV5-1 to TRBJ2-4, with 7 bases aligning to TRBD1. V lost 4 bases and J lost 0; bases outside the gene matches: 10. CDR1 is SGHRS and CDR2 is YFSETQ in the germline V gene. The CDR3 loop spans 17 amino acids. The CDR3 region has the DNA TGCGCCAGCAGCGACCCGGGACAGAGCCTAGCCAAAAACATTCAGTACTTC. This translates into CASSDPGQSLAKNIQYF. Looking up the rest from reference TRBV5-1 and TRBJ2-4 gives the full variable domain: KAGVTQTPRYLIKTRGQQVTLSCSPISGHRSVSWYQQTPGQGLQFLFEYFSETQRNKGNFPGRFSGRQFSNSRSEMNVSTLELGDSALYLCASSDPGQSLAKNIQYFGAGTRLSVL.

This clonotype was seen ten or more times. V gene TRBV28 combines with J gene TRBJ2-7, with 8 bases that match TRBD1. J gave up 7 bases and V 7 bases, and 6 bases lay outside the gene matches. CDR3 length equals 12 residues. Germline V gene data show CDR1 as MDHEN and CDR2 as SYDVKM. The CDR3 DNA follows: TGTGCCAGCAACCAGGGGGCGTTTGAGCAGTACTTC. It encodes CASNQGAFEQYF. The variable domain in full, completed from reference TRBV28 and TRBJ2-7, reads DVKVTQSSRYLVKRTGEKVFLECVQDMDHENMFWYRQDPGLGLRLIYFSYDVKMKEKGDIPEGYSVSREKKERFSLILESASTNQTSMYLCASNQGAFEQYFGPGTRLTVT.

To note about this clonotype: A read error may explain this, as a much larger clone is one base away. The CDR3 loop reads CASSSPGQGTEALF. DNA of the CDR3: TGTGCCAGCAGTTCTCCCGGACAGGGCACTGAAGCTCTCTTT. The chain joins TRBV28 to TRBJ1-1, with 8 bases fitting TRBD1. Germline V gene lookup returns CDR1 MDHEN and CDR2 SYDVKM. CDR3 size: 14 residues.

As concerns this clonotype: This clone may be a read error of a much larger clone one base away. The rearrangement joins TRBV4-1 to TRBJ1-5; D gene ambiguous. Trimming removed 3 bases at V and 6 bases at J, with 18 bases between. Germline V CDR1 and CDR2: MGHRA, YSYEKL. The CDR3 has 16 residues. The CDR3 sequence: CASSHALPTESQPQHF. In nucleotides, the CDR3 is TGCGCCAGCAGCCACGCTCTGCCGACGGAGAGTCAGCCCCAGCATTTT.

Note on this clonotype: This may stem from a read error, because a much larger clone lies one nucleotide away. The missing conserved phenylalanine or tryptophan at the end of this CDR3 makes a read error likely. V usage is TRBV7-2 and J usage is TRBJ1-1, with no clear D. V gave up 1 base and J gave up 2 bases, with 8 bases separating them. The length of the CDR3 is 14 residues. The V gene's germline CDR1 is SGHTA and CDR2 FQGNSA. The CDR3 DNA is TGTGCCAGCAGCTTAGGGACGCCTAACACTGAAGCTTTCTAT. Its protein product is CASSLGTPNTEAFY.

In its sample, this clonotype is medium-sized. This chain links TRBV11-2 with TRBJ1-4; weak D call: TRBD1 (6 bases). Between the trimmed V and J ends, which lost 1 base and 4 bases, there was a span of 16 bases. The germline gives CDR1 SGHAT, CDR2 FQNNGV. CDR3 length equals 17 residues. Written as DNA, the CDR3 is TGTGCCAGCAGCTTAGGGGCCGGGGGCAGCGTTAATGAAAAACTGTTTTTT. It yields the protein CASSLGAGGSVNEKLFF.